Each of the 5 T cell receptor beta chains below was sequenced from the same sample in a study of T cell repertoires in cytomegalovirus infection (dated by TCRdb to the late 2010s). Antigen specificity for these receptors is unknown. Sequencing was performed on an Illumina HiSeq 1500. The raw public data were reprocessed by TCRdb itself: fastp quality trimming at Q25, MiXCR clonotype calling, in-frame beta chains only. A single entry per CDR3 protein holds the most common genes and DNA from its merged rows. For this sample there are about 700,000 distinct CDR3 sequences; around a third appear just once. The ten largest clones add up to 15% to 20% of the sample. The treatment or condition label on this specimen signifies: in vitro stimulation with specific CMV peptide epitopes to enrich CMV-specific T cells. The material was cultured PBMCs, obtained from culture after CMV antigen stimulation. The receptors come from a human donor in good health (CMV status not recorded). Some clones in this sample may be carry-over from other donors' samples.

This clonotype was seen more than once but under ten times. The rearrangement joins TRBV19 to TRBJ2-2; D not resolved. With 7 bases removed from V and 7 bases from J, the gap between germline ends came to 10 bases. CDR1 is LNHDA, CDR2 SQIVND, per germline (reference sequence). The CDR3 extends over 12 amino acids. The CDR3 DNA sequence: TGTGCCAGTACCCAACCCCGCGGGGAGCTGTTTTTT. Protein: CASTQPRGELFF.

About this clonotype itself: A much larger clone sits a single nucleotide away, making a read error possible. The chain recombines TRBV7-2 with TRBJ1-2; D is unclear. This CDR3 comprises 13 residues. Germline V gene lookup returns CDR1 SGHTA and CDR2 FQGNSA. The CDR3 spells CVSSSRTGYGYTF. CDR3 coding DNA: TGTGTCAGCAGCTCCCGGACTGGCTATGGCTACACCTTC.

This clonotype has a handful of counts. The chain is built from TRBV12-3 or TRBV12-4 and TRBJ1-5; tentatively, D is TRBD1 (5 bases). V was pared by 1 base and J by 7 bases, with 8 bases between. CDR3 size: 13 residues. CDR3 coding DNA: TGTGCCAGCAGTTTAGGCAGGGCGCAGCCCCAGCATTTT. It codes for CASSLGRAQPQHF.

This clonotype was seen a few times. J is TRBJ2-5 and V is TRBV6-6; D is possibly TRBD1 or TRBD2 (5 bases each). The V gene's germline CDR1 is MNHNY and CDR2 SVGAGI (reference sequence). The V and J ends lost 8 bases and 2 bases respectively, with 15 bases between them. CDR3 length: 14 amino acids. The CDR3: CASGGENSQETQYF. DNA of the CDR3: TGTGCCAGCGGGGGAGAAAACTCGCAAGAGACCCAGTACTTC.

This clonotype was seen once. This rearrangement joins TRBV20-1 to TRBJ1-5; no clear D. This CDR3 contains 13 residues. The V end lost 6 bases, the J end lost 5 bases, and 14 bases lay between the germline ends. CDR1 DFQATT and CDR2 SNEGSKA come from the germline V gene (reference sequence). For the CDR3, the DNA is TGCAGTGCCATGGGAAGGGTTTATCAGCCCCAGCATTTT. Translating gives CSAMGRVYQPQHF.